The next 4 T cell receptor beta chains were all read from a single sample in a study of T cell changes during pregnancy in multiple sclerosis. TCRdb's table, derived via immunoSEQ multiplex PCR, lists solely in-frame clones and lacks some. This sample has under 100,000 clones, with 85% to 95% found just once. Sample: peripheral blood, taken in the first trimester of pregnancy. The receptors here all came from a female donor in good health, enrolled as a control in a pregnancy study.

The chain combines TRBV7-2 with TRBJ2-7; D may be TRBD2 (5 bases). Deletions cut 5 bases from V and 0 bases from J, with 20 bases between. CDR1 SGHTA and CDR2 FQGNSA come from the germline V gene. CDR3 length: 17 amino acids. The CDR3 sequence: CASSLGLAGSSSYEQYF. For the CDR3, the DNA is TGTGCCAGCAGCCTCGGACTGGCGGGTTCTAGCTCCTACGAGCAGTACTTC.

V and J are TRBV5-5 and TRBJ2-5, with 9 bases fitting TRBD1. CDR3 length equals 12 residues. CDR1 is SGHKS, CDR2 YYEKEE, per germline (reference sequence). J gave up 4 bases and V 6 bases, and 1 base lay outside the gene matches. CDR3 residues: CASNRGLETQYF. The CDR3 DNA follows: TGTGCCAGCAACAGGGGGCTAGAGACCCAGTACTTC.

This chain links TRBV27 with TRBJ1-2, with 7 nucleotides matching TRBD1. After removal of 10 bases from V and 0 bases from J, the junction contained 8 bases not matched to a gene. Germline CDR1 and CDR2: MNHEY and SMNVEV (reference sequence). The CDR3 is 14 residues long. The CDR3 reads CATRLGTANYGYTF. CDR3 sequence (DNA): TGTGCCACCCGCTTGGGGACAGCTAACTATGGCTACACCTTC.

This clone was seen more than once but under ten times. The chain links TRBV4-3 to TRBJ2-2; 7 nucleotides match TRBD1. J lost 0 bases, V lost 6 bases, and 1 base had no gene match. The CDR3 contains 14 residues. CDR1 is LGHNA, CDR2 YSLEER, per germline. The CDR3 loop reads CASRRGPNTGELFF. The DNA for the CDR3 is TGCGCCAGCAGGAGGGGGCCGAACACCGGGGAGCTGTTTTTT.